This TCR beta chain derives from a study of cytomegalovirus exposure and HLA in healthy donors. Measured with immunoSEQ multiplex PCR; TCRdb has only the in-frame clones, and not every one. This table has roughly 73,000 clones, nearly 95% appearing once. V was trimmed by 5 bases and J by 7 bases, leaving 15 bases between them. Looked up from germline, CDR1 is SGHVS and CDR2 is FNYEAQ. This CDR3 contains 13 residues. In this sample, this clone turned up once. V and J are TRBV7-6 and TRBJ2-7; D is possibly TRBD1 (6 bases). The sequencing sample was made of PBMCs. The receptor was derived from a man aged 18 to 29 in good health and CMV-seropositive. The CDR3 sequence is CASSTHTGNEQYF. The CDR3 DNA follows: TGTGCCAGCAGCACCCATACAGGGAATGAGCAGTACTTC.